Listed below are T cell receptor beta chains from one sample, sequenced in a study of OX40 agonist ivuxolimab in advanced cancers. TCRdb keeps only in-frame clones here, not all; method: immunoSEQ multiplex PCR. The sample includes roughly 45,000 clones, roughly 86% of them seen just once. The material was CD4+ or CD8+ T cells sorted from blood, obtained in a trial of the OX40 agonist ivuxolimab. The receptors derive from an adult with an advanced solid tumor such as melanoma, head and neck, liver or kidney cancer. Each CDR3 is given with its conserved first and last residue. The order of the fields is D gene, clone size, J gene, V gene, CDR3 protein, CDR3 DNA. A D gene is named only where the DNA matches it firmly. Clone size appears in some rows only: once, few, many, or a class for an expanded clone.

d_call: -; clone_size: -; j_call: TRBJ2-5; v_call: TRBV10-3; cdr3_aa: CAISGQGKFQETQYF; cdr3_nt: TGTGCCATCAGTGGGCAGGGGAAATTCCAAGAGACCCAGTACTTC
d_call: -; clone_size: -; j_call: TRBJ1-2; v_call: TRBV4-1; cdr3_aa: CASSPQDRFNYGYTF; cdr3_nt: TGCGCCAGCAGCCCTCAGGACAGATTTAACTATGGCTACACCTTC
d_call: -; clone_size: -; j_call: TRBJ2-1; v_call: TRBV19; cdr3_aa: CASSPNRNEQFF; cdr3_nt: TGTGCCAGTAGTCCCAATCGGAATGAGCAGTTCTTC
d_call: -; clone_size: -; j_call: TRBJ1-1; v_call: TRBV7-6; cdr3_aa: CASSLTMNTEAFF; cdr3_nt: TGTGCCAGCAGCTTAACGATGAACACTGAAGCTTTCTTT
d_call: TRBD1; clone_size: -; j_call: TRBJ2-1; v_call: TRBV4-2; cdr3_aa: CASSQPGEGQEINEQFF; cdr3_nt: TGTGCCAGCAGCCAGCCCGGTGAGGGACAGGAGATCAATGAGCAGTTCTTC
d_call: -; clone_size: -; j_call: TRBJ1-3; v_call: TRBV19; cdr3_aa: CASSRVPSSGNTIYF; cdr3_nt: TGTGCCAGTAGCAGGGTCCCAAGCTCTGGAAACACCATATATTTT
d_call: -; clone_size: -; j_call: TRBJ2-7; v_call: TRBV7-9; cdr3_aa: CASSLDLAPYEQYF; cdr3_nt: TGTGCCAGCAGCTTGGATCTAGCACCCTACGAGCAGTACTTC
d_call: -; clone_size: -; j_call: TRBJ2-5; v_call: TRBV9; cdr3_aa: CASSAEGQETQYF; cdr3_nt: TGTGCCAGCAGCGCCGAAGGGCAAGAGACCCAGTACTTC
d_call: -; clone_size: -; j_call: TRBJ1-6; v_call: TRBV6-4; cdr3_aa: CASSDGQESSYNSPLHF; cdr3_nt: TGTGCCAGCAGTGACGGGCAGGAGAGCTCCTATAATTCACCCCTCCACTTT
d_call: -; clone_size: -; j_call: TRBJ2-2; v_call: TRBV7-3; cdr3_aa: CASSLNPRTGELFF; cdr3_nt: TGTGCCAGCAGCTTAAACCCGAGGACCGGGGAGCTGTTTTTT
d_call: -; clone_size: -; j_call: TRBJ2-5; v_call: TRBV6-5; cdr3_aa: CASTRAGYFPETQYF; cdr3_nt: TGTGCCAGCACTAGGGCAGGCTACTTCCCTGAGACCCAGTACTTC
d_call: TRBD2; clone_size: -; j_call: TRBJ2-7; v_call: TRBV4-1; cdr3_aa: CASSQDGSGSFDEQYF; cdr3_nt: TGCGCCAGCAGCCAAGATGGGAGCGGGAGTTTCGACGAGCAGTACTTC
d_call: -; clone_size: -; j_call: TRBJ2-5; v_call: TRBV2; cdr3_aa: CASSDSTGQETQYF; cdr3_nt: TGTGCCAGCAGTGACTCGACGGGGCAAGAGACCCAGTACTTC
d_call: -; clone_size: -; j_call: TRBJ1-3; v_call: TRBV6-4; cdr3_aa: CAGETDPDSGNTIYF; cdr3_nt: TGTGCCGGAGAGACAGACCCTGACTCTGGAAACACCATATATTTT
d_call: -; clone_size: -; j_call: TRBJ2-3; v_call: TRBV20-1; cdr3_aa: CSAPTDTQYF; cdr3_nt: TGCAGTGCGCCTACAGATACGCAGTATTTT
d_call: TRBD1; clone_size: -; j_call: TRBJ1-3; v_call: TRBV6-4; cdr3_aa: CASSRLTTGGSGNTIYF; cdr3_nt: TGTGCCAGCAGCCGCTTAACGACAGGGGGCTCAGGAAACACCATATATTTT
d_call: -; clone_size: -; j_call: TRBJ2-2; v_call: TRBV15; cdr3_aa: CATSRGYQDTGELFF; cdr3_nt: TGTGCCACCAGCAGGGGGTATCAGGACACCGGGGAGCTGTTTTTT
d_call: -; clone_size: -; j_call: TRBJ1-6; v_call: TRBV11-2; cdr3_aa: CATAQARNSPLHF; cdr3_nt: TGTGCCACAGCCCAGGCCAGAAATTCACCCCTCCACTTT
d_call: -; clone_size: -; j_call: TRBJ2-7; v_call: TRBV12-5; cdr3_aa: CASGLIPQGNEQYF; cdr3_nt: TGTGCTAGTGGTTTGATCCCACAGGGTAACGAGCAGTACTTC
d_call: TRBD1; clone_size: -; j_call: TRBJ2-5; v_call: TRBV5-1; cdr3_aa: CASSGGTGGPQETQYF; cdr3_nt: TGCGCCAGCAGCGGGGGGACAGGGGGCCCCCAAGAGACCCAGTACTTC
d_call: TRBD1; clone_size: -; j_call: TRBJ1-2; v_call: TRBV7-8; cdr3_aa: CASSSDRAKYGYTF; cdr3_nt: TGTGCCAGCAGCTCCGACAGGGCGAAGTATGGCTACACCTTC
d_call: -; clone_size: few; j_call: TRBJ1-1; v_call: TRBV29-1; cdr3_aa: CSVQNTEAFF; cdr3_nt: TGCAGCGTTCAGAACACTGAAGCTTTCTTT
d_call: TRBD1; clone_size: -; j_call: TRBJ2-2; v_call: TRBV7-3; cdr3_aa: CASSLTGGTGPGELFF; cdr3_nt: TGTGCCAGCAGCTTAACGGGTGGGACAGGCCCCGGGGAGCTGTTTTTT
d_call: -; clone_size: -; j_call: TRBJ1-5; v_call: TRBV10-3; cdr3_aa: CAIRDTQASNQPQHF; cdr3_nt: TGTGCCATCAGGGATACACAGGCCTCCAATCAGCCCCAGCATTTT
d_call: TRBD2; clone_size: -; j_call: TRBJ2-7; v_call: TRBV6-5; cdr3_aa: CASSDSGGAYEQYF; cdr3_nt: TGTGCCAGCAGTGATAGCGGGGGGGCCTACGAGCAGTACTTC
d_call: -; clone_size: -; j_call: TRBJ2-5; v_call: TRBV25-1; cdr3_aa: CASSELRLETQYF; cdr3_nt: TGTGCCAGCAGTGAATTAAGGTTGGAGACCCAGTACTTC
d_call: -; clone_size: -; j_call: TRBJ2-1; v_call: TRBV9; cdr3_aa: CASSPPPTGRSYNEQFF; cdr3_nt: TGTGCCAGCAGCCCACCTCCGACAGGGAGGTCTTACAATGAGCAGTTCTTC
d_call: TRBD2; clone_size: -; j_call: TRBJ2-7; v_call: TRBV7-3; cdr3_aa: CASSQMAGAYEQYF; cdr3_nt: TGTGCCAGCTCCCAAATGGCGGGAGCTTACGAGCAGTACTTC
d_call: -; clone_size: -; j_call: TRBJ2-1; v_call: TRBV5-4; cdr3_aa: CASTLDLSYNEQFF; cdr3_nt: TGTGCCAGCACCCTTGACCTCTCCTACAATGAGCAGTTCTTC
d_call: -; clone_size: -; j_call: TRBJ1-2; v_call: TRBV5-6; cdr3_aa: CASSLGGTNYGYTF; cdr3_nt: TGTGCCAGCAGCTTGGGGGGGACAAACTATGGCTACACCTTC
d_call: -; clone_size: -; j_call: TRBJ2-1; v_call: TRBV2; cdr3_aa: CASSEWQPSYNEQFF; cdr3_nt: TGTGCCAGCAGTGAGTGGCAACCATCCTACAATGAGCAGTTCTTC
d_call: TRBD1; clone_size: -; j_call: TRBJ1-6; v_call: TRBV6-5; cdr3_aa: CASRHTGGYNSPLHF; cdr3_nt: TGTGCCAGCAGACATACAGGGGGCTATAATTCACCCCTCCACTTT
d_call: -; clone_size: once; j_call: TRBJ1-2; v_call: TRBV29-1; cdr3_aa: CSGGGGYGYTF; cdr3_nt: TGCAGCGGAGGGGGAGGCTATGGCTACACCTTC
d_call: -; clone_size: -; j_call: TRBJ1-2; v_call: TRBV4-1; cdr3_aa: CASSQNYGYTF; cdr3_nt: TGTGCCAGCAGCCAAAACTATGGCTACACCTTC
d_call: TRBD1; clone_size: -; j_call: TRBJ2-7; v_call: TRBV11-2; cdr3_aa: CASSSRQGAYEQYF; cdr3_nt: TGTGCCAGCAGCTCCCGACAGGGGGCCTACGAGCAGTACTTC
d_call: -; clone_size: -; j_call: TRBJ2-1; v_call: TRBV19; cdr3_aa: CASSQGLNNEQFF; cdr3_nt: TGTGCCAGTAGCCAGGGACTTAACAATGAGCAGTTCTTC
d_call: -; clone_size: -; j_call: TRBJ1-1; v_call: TRBV13; cdr3_aa: CASSYRSSGRTEAFF; cdr3_nt: TGTGCCAGCAGCTACCGAAGTTCGGGGCGTACTGAAGCTTTCTTT
d_call: -; clone_size: once; j_call: TRBJ1-2; v_call: TRBV2; cdr3_aa: CASSYKQGSTGYTF; cdr3_nt: TGTGCCAGCAGTTACAAGCAGGGAAGTACTGGCTACACCTTC